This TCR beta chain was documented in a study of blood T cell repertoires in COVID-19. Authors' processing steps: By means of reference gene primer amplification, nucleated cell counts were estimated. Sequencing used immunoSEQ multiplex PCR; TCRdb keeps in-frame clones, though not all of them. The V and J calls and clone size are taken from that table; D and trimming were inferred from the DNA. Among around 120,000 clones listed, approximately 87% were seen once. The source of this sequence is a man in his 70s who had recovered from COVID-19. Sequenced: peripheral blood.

The CDR3 spells CASSLATSAGDGYTF. The CDR3 DNA reads TGCGCCAGCAGCTTGGCCACTTCGGCAGGGGATGGCTACACCTTC. The V and J genes are TRBV5-1 and TRBJ1-2, with D possibly matching TRBD1 (6 bases). V was shortened by 0 bases and J by 6 bases, with 15 bases between the two germline ends. The CDR3 has 15 amino acids. Germline V gene data show CDR1 as SGHRS and CDR2 as YFSETQ.